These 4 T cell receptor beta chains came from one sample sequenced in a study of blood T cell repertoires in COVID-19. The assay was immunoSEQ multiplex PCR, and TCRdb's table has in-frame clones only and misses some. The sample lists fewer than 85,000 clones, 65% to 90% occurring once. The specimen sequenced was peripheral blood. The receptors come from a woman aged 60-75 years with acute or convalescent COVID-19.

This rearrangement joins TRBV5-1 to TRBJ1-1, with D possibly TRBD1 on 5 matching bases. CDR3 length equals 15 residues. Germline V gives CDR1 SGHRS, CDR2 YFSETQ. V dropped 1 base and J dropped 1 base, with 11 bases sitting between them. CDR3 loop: CASSLLGPGNTEAFF. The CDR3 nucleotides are TGCGCCAGCAGCTTGTTGGGGCCTGGGAACACTGAAGCTTTCTTT.

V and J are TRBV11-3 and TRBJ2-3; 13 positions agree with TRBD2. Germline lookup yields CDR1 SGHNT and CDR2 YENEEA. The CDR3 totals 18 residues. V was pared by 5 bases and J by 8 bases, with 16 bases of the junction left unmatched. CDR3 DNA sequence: TGTGCCAGCAGCCTCAGTGGACTAGCGGGGGCCCCCGGCGGTACGCAGTATTTT. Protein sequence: CASSLSGLAGAPGGTQYF.

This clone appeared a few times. For the CDR3, the DNA is TGTGCCAGCAGGGGGGGGACAGGGGGCACTGAAGCTTTCTTT. Protein sequence: CASRGGTGGTEAFF. The chain joins TRBV6-5 to TRBJ1-1; 11 bases are shared with TRBD1. Germline values: CDR1 MNHEY, CDR2 SVGAGI. Trimming cost V 6 bases and J 4 bases; bases outside gene matches: 4. The CDR3 is made up of 14 amino acids.

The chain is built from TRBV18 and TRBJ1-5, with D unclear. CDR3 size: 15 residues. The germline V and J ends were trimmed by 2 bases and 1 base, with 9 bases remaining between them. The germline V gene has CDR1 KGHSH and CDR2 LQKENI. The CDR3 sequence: CASSPSGGSNQPQHF. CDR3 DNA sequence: TGTGCCAGCTCACCATCAGGTGGAAGCAATCAGCCCCAGCATTTT.